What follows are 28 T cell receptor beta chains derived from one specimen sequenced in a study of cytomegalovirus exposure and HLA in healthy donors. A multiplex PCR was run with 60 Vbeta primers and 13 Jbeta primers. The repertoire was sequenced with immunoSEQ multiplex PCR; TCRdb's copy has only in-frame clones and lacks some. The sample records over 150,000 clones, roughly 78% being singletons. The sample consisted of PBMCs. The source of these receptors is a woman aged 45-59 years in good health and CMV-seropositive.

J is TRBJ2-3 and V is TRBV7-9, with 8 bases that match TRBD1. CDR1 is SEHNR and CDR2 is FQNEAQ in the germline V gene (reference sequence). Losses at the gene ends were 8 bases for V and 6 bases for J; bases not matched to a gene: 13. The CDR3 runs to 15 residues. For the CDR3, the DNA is TGTGCCAGCGGGTTCTTGGGACAGGTTCGGGATACGCAGTATTTT. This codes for CASGFLGQVRDTQYF.

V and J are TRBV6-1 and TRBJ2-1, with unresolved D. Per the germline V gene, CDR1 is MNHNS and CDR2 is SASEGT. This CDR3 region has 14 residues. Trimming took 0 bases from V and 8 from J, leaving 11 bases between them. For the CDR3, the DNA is TGTGCCAGCAGTGAAGCTCGGTCAGGCGATGAGCAGTTCTTC. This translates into CASSEARSGDEQFF.

The CDR3, as DNA: TGTGCCAGCAGGTCGCTGGGGGGGGGAACAATTTACGAGCAGTACTTC. Encoded protein: CASRSLGGGTIYEQYF. V gene TRBV27 combines with J gene TRBJ2-7, with 7 bases that match TRBD2. Germline CDR1 and CDR2: MNHEY and SMNVEV (reference sequence). Germline trimming cut 6 bases from V and 4 bases from J; bases unmatched to any gene: 15. The CDR3 contains 16 residues.

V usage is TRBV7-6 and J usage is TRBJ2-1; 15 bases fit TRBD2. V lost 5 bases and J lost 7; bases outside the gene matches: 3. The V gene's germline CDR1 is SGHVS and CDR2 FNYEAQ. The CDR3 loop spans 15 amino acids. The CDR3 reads CASSTGTSGRNEQFF. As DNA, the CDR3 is TGTGCCAGCAGCACCGGGACTAGCGGGAGGAATGAGCAGTTCTTC.

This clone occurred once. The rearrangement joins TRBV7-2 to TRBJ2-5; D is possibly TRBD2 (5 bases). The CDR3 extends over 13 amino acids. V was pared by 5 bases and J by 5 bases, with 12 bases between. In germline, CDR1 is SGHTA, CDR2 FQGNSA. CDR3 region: CASSTTRLETQYF. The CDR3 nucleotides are TGTGCCAGCAGCACTACTAGGCTGGAGACCCAGTACTTC.

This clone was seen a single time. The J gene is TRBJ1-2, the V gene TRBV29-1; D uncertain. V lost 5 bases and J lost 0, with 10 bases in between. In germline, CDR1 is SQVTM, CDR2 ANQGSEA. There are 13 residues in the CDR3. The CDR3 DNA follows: TGCAGCGTTCAAACGGGTTCTAACTATGGCTACACCTTC. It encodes CSVQTGSNYGYTF.

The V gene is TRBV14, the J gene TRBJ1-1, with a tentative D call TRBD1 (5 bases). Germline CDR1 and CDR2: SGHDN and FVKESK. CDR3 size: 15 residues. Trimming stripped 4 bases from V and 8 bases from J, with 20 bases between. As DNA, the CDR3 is TGTGCCAGCAGCCTCTGGGGGGAAAGGGCAGCGGAAGCTTTCTTT. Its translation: CASSLWGERAAEAFF.

DNA for the CDR3: TGCGCCAGCAGGCAACCCACGGCCAGGGGGGCCCCCGGGTATGGCTACACCTTC. Translating it yields CASRQPTARGAPGYGYTF. The chain recombines TRBV4-1 with TRBJ1-2; TRBD1 matches 7 bases. This CDR3 is built from 18 residues. Germline V gene sequence: CDR1 MGHRA, CDR2 YSYEKL. V lost 6 bases, J lost 5 bases, and 21 bases stayed unmatched.

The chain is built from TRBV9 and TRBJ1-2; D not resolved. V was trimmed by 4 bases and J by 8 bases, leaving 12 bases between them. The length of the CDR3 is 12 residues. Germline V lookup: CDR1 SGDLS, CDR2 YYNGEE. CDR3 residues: CASSTTAGGYTF. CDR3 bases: TGTGCCAGCAGCACGACGGCAGGCGGCTACACCTTC.

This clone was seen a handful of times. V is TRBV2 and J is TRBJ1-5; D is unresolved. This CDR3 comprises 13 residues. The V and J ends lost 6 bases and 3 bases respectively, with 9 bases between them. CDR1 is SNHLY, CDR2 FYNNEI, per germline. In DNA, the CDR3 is TGTGCCAGCAGGGTACAGTACAATCAGCCCCAGCATTTT. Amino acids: CASRVQYNQPQHF.

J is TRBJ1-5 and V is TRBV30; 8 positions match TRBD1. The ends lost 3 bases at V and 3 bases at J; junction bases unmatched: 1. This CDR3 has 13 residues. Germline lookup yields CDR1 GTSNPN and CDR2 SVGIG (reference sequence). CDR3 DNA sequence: TGTGCCTGGAGCAGGGGGCTCAATCAGCCCCAGCATTTT. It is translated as CAWSRGLNQPQHF.

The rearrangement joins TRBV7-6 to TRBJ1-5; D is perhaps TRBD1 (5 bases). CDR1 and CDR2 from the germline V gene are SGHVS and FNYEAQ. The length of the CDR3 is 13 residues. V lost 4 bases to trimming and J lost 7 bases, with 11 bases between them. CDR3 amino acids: CASSSRQGQPQHF. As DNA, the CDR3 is TGTGCCAGCAGCTCCCGTCAGGGACAGCCCCAGCATTTT.

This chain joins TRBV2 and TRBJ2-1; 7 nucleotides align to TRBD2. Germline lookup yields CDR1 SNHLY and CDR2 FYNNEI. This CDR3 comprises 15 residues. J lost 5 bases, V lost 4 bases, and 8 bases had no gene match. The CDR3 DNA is TGTGCCAGCAGTGCCGAACTAGCGATCAACAATGAGCAGTTCTTC. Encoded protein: CASSAELAINNEQFF.

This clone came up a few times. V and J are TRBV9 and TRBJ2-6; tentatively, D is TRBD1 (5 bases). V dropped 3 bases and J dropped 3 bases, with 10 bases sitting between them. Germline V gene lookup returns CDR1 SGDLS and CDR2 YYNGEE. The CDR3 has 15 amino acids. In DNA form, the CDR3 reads TGTGCCAGCAGCGCCCAGGGTATTGGGGCCAACGTCCTGACTTTC. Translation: CASSAQGIGANVLTF.

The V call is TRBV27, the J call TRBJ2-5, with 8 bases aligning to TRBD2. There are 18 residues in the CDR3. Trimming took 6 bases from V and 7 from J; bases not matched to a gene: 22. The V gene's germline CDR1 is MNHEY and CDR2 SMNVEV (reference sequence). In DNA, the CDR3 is TGTGCCAGCAGCTTGGGCGGGCTAGCGGGCGCGAGGGGGGGGACCCAGTACTTC. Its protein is CASSLGGLAGARGGTQYF.

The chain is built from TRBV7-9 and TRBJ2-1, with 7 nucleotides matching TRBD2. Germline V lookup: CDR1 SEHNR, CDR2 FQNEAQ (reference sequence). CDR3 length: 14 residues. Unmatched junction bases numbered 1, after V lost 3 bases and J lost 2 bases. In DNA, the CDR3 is TGTGCCAGCAGCTTCGGGGGGACCTACAATGAGCAGTTCTTC. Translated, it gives CASSFGGTYNEQFF.

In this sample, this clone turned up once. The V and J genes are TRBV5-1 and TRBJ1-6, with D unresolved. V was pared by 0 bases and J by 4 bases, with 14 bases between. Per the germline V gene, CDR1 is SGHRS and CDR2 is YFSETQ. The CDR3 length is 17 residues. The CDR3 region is CASSLVSAGEYNSPLHF. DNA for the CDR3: TGCGCCAGCAGCTTGGTATCGGCAGGCGAGTATAATTCACCCCTCCACTTT.

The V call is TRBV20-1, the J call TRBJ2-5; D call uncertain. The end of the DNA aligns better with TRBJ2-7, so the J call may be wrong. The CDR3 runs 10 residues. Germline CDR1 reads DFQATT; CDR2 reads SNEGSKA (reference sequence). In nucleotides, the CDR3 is TGCAGGGCGGATGATTACGAGCAGTACTTC. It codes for CRADDYEQYF.

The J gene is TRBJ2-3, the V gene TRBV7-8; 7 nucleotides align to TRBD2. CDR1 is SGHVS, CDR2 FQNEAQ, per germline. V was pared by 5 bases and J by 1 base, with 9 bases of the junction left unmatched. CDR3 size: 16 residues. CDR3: CASSALGLEGTDTQYF. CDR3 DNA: TGTGCCAGCAGCGCCTTAGGACTAGAAGGCACAGATACGCAGTATTTT.

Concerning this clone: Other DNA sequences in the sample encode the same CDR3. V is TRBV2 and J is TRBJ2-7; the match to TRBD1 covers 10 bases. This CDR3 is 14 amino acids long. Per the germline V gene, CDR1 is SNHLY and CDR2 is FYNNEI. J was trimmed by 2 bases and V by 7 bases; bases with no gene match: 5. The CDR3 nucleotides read TGTGCCAGCACTAGACAGGGGGCGGCCTACGAGCAGTACTTC. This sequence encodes CASTRQGAAYEQYF.

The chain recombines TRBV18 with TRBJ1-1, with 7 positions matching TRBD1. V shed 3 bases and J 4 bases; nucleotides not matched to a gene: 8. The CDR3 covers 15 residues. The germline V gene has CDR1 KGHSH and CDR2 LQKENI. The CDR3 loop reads CASSPVRAGGTEAFF. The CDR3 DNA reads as TGTGCCAGCTCACCCGTCAGGGCAGGGGGCACTGAAGCTTTCTTT.

Here the CDR3 reads CASSPRGGEPMNTEAFF. CDR3 DNA: TGTGCCAGCAGCCCCCGGGGGGGGGAACCCATGAACACTGAAGCTTTCTTT. The chain links TRBV14 to TRBJ1-1; TRBD1 is a possible D gene (5 bases). The length of the CDR3 is 17 residues. The germline V and J ends were trimmed by 4 bases and 0 bases, with 18 bases remaining between them. Germline values: CDR1 SGHDN, CDR2 FVKESK.

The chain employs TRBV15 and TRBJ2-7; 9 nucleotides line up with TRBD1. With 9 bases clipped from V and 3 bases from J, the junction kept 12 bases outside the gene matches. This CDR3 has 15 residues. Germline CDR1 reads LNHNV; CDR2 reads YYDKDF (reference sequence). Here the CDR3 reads CATQGASGPDYEQYF. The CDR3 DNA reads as TGTGCCACACAGGGGGCCTCGGGACCCGACTACGAGCAGTACTTC.

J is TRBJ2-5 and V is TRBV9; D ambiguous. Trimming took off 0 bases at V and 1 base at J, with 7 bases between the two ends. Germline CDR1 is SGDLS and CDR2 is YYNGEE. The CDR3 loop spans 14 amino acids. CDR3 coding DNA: TGTGCCAGCAGCGTAGGAGATGGCCAAGAGACCCAGTACTTC. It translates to CASSVGDGQETQYF.

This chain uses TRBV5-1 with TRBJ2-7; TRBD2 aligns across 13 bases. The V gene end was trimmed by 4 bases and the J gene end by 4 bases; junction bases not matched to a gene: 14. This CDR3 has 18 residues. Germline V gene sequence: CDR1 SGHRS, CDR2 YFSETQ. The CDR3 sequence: CASSPRTSGSKDQYEQYF. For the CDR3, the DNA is TGCGCCAGCAGCCCGAGGACTAGCGGGAGTAAAGATCAGTACGAGCAGTACTTC.

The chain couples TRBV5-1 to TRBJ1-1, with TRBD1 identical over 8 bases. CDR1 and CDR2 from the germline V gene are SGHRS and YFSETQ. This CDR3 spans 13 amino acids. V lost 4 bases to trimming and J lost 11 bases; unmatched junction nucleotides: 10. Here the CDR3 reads CASSIGDRSSAFF. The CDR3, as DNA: TGCGCCAGCAGCATTGGGGACAGGTCCTCCGCTTTCTTT.

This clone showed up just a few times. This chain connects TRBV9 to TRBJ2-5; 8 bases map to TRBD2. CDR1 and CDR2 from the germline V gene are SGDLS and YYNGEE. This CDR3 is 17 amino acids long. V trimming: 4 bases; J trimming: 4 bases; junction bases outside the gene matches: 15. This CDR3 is CASSSLSGGTRRETQYF. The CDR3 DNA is TGTGCCAGCAGCTCCCTGTCGGGGGGGACTCGCCGAGAGACCCAGTACTTC. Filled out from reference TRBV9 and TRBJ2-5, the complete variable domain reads DSGVTQTPKHLITATGQRVTLRCSPRSGDLSVYWYQQSLDQGLQFLIQYYNGEERAKGNILERFSAQQFPDLHSELNLSSLELGDSALYFCASSSLSGGTRRETQYFGPGTRLLVL.

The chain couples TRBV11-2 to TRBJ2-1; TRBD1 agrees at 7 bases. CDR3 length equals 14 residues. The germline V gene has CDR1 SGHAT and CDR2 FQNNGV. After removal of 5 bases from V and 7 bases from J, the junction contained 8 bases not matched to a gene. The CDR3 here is CASSVADRRNEQFF. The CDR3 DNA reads TGTGCCAGCAGCGTCGCGGACAGGAGGAATGAGCAGTTCTTC.